This TCR beta chain was observed in a study of blood T cell repertoires in COVID-19 (dated by TCRdb to 2019 to 2021). Background for the entire study: Samples from collaborators originated in the United States, Italy and Spain and spanned both the acute and convalescent phases of COVID-19. The material from the prospective study consisted of cDNA or gDNA derived from T cells, B-cell-depleted T cells, or PBMCs. The dataset comprised deeply sampled blood TCRbeta repertoires from subjects exposed to, actively infected with, or recovered from COVID-19. The repertoires were made available in a free public database intended to serve as a resource for research on the immune response to SARS-CoV-2. Samples came from the ongoing ImmuneRACE study (first 160 participants) plus 1,254 subjects from 6 global collaborators. A de-identified subject ID, COVID-19 status, age in years and sex were almost always included in the sample metadata. Where HLA class I and class II types were available, the types were taken from metadata supplied by the sample provider, not from assay-based typing.

What the research found in general, with its limitations: Clinical and demographic metadata were provided uncurated, with the amount varying by source and participant.

A word on this clone: Its antigen is unknown. No much larger clone exists at a distance of one base, and base qualities are not known.

TCRbeta CDR3 regions were amplified from genomic DNA using the immunoSEQ Assay, a bias-controlled multiplex PCR. As for the authors' bioinformatics: The number of nucleated cells in each sample was estimated from the amplification of reference gene primers within the assay. To quantify the absolute abundance of each unique TCRbeta CDR3 rearrangement, sequence reads were collapsed and filtered. For each sample, productive Simpson clonality was calculated as the square root of Simpson's diversity index across productive rearrangements. TCRdb retrieved this table from immuneACCESS and kept in-frame rearrangements only. Not all clones are present; in checked studies, unresolved V genes account for under half, and no reason is known for the remainder. V, J and clone size derive from that table, while D and trimming were established from the DNA sequence. This sample has about 80,000 clones in its table, and roughly 85% of those were observed once. The ten largest make up over 4% of the sample.

A distance of 15 bases separates the germline ends of V and J, which lose 0 bases and 0 bases respectively. There are 19 amino acids in the CDR3, from cysteine to phenylalanine inclusive. Only the CDR3 part of the read is kept: 57 bases, read in frame from the first base. According to the germline V gene, CDR1 reads LGHNA and CDR2 reads YSLEER. Each collaborating institution followed its own protocols to collect whole blood in K2EDTA tubes. For TCRbeta analysis, collaborators shipped samples as frozen whole blood, isolated PBMCs, or DNA extracted from either of those sample types. The TCR comes from a woman aged 80 or older with active or convalescent COVID-19. Sequencing was performed on peripheral blood. The chain links TRBV4-3 with TRBJ2-6, with the D gene call left open. The nucleotides read TGCGCCAGCAGCCAAGAAACGCTCTGGGCTTTCTCTGGGGCCAACGTCCTGACTTTC. It translates as CASSQETLWAFSGANVLTF.